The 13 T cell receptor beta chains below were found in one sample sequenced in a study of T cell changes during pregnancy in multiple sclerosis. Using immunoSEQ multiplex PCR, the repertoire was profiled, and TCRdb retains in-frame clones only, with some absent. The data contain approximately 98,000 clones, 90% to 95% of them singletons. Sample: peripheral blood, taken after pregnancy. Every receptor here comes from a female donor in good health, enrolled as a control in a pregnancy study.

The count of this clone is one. The CDR3 here is CASSVDRVRYGYTF. CDR3 bases: TGTGCCAGCAGTGTTGACAGGGTACGGTATGGCTACACCTTC. This chain links TRBV2 with TRBJ1-2; 7 bases fit TRBD1. From germline, CDR1 is SNHLY and CDR2 FYNNEI. The CDR3 is made up of 14 amino acids. The J segment lost 5 bases and the V segment lost 4 bases, leaving 7 bases of the junction unmatched.

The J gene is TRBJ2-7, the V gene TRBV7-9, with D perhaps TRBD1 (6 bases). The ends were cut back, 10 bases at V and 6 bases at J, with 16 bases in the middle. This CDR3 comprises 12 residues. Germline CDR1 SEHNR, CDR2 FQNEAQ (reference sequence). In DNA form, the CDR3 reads TGTGCCATCGCCGACAGGTATGGCGAGCAGTACTTC. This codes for CAIADRYGEQYF. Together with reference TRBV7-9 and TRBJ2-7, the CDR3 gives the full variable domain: DTGVSQNPRHKITKRGQNVTFRCDPISEHNRLYWYRQTLGQGPEFLTYFQNEAQLEKSRLLSDRFSAERPKGSFSTLEIQRTEQGDSAMYLCAIADRYGEQYFGPGTRLTVT.

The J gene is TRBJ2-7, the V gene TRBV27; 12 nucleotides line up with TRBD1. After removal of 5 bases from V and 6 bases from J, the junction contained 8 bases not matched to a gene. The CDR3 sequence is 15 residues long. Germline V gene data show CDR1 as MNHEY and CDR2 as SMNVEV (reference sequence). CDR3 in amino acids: CASSTRDRGLREQYF. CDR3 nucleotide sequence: TGTGCCAGCAGTACCCGGGACAGGGGGCTTCGCGAGCAGTACTTC.

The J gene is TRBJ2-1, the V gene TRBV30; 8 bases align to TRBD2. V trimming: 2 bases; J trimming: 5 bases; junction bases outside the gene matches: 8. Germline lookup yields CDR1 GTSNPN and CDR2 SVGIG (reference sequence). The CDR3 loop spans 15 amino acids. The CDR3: CAWSSVPGLDNEQFF. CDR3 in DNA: TGTGCCTGGAGTTCGGTCCCGGGACTAGACAATGAGCAGTTCTTC.

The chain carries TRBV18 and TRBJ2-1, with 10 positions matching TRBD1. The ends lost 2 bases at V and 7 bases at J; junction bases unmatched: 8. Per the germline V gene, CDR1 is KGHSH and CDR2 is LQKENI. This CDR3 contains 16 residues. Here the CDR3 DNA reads TGTGCCAGCTCACCAGTAGGGGACAGGGGAGGGAATGAGCAGTTCTTC. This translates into CASSPVGDRGGNEQFF. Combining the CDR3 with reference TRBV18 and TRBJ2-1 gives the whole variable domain NAGVMQNPRHLVRRRGQEARLRCSPMKGHSHVYWYRQLPEEGLKFMVYLQKENIIDESGMPKERFSAEFPKEGPSILRIQQVVRGDSAAYFCASSPVGDRGGNEQFFGPGTRLTVL.

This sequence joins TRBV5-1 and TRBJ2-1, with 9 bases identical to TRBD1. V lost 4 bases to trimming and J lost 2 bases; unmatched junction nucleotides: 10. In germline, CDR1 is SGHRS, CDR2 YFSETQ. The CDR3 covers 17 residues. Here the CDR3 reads CASSAGFRDRAYNEQFF. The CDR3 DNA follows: TGCGCCAGCAGCGCGGGATTCCGGGACAGGGCCTACAATGAGCAGTTCTTC.

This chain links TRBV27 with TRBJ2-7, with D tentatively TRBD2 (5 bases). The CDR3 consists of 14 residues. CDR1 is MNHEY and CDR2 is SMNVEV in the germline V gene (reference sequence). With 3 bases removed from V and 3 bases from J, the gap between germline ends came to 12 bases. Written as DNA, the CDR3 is TGTGCCAGCAGTTTCGGCGGGCCAAGCTACGAGCAGTACTTC. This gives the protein CASSFGGPSYEQYF.

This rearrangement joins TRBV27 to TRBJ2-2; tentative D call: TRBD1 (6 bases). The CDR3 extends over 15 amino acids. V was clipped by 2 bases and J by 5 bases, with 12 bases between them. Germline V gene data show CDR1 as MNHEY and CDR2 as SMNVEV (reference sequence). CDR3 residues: CASSLPDSLTGELFF. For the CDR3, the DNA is TGTGCCAGCAGTTTACCGGACAGCCTGACCGGGGAGCTGTTTTTT.

The CDR3: CASSGTGNGYTF. CDR3 DNA sequence: TGTGCCAGCAGCGGTACAGGGAATGGCTACACCTTC. The chain links TRBV9 to TRBJ1-2; weak D call: TRBD1 (6 bases). The CDR3 runs 12 residues. CDR1 is SGDLS, CDR2 YYNGEE, per germline. With 3 bases removed from V and 6 bases from J, the gap between germline ends came to 9 bases.

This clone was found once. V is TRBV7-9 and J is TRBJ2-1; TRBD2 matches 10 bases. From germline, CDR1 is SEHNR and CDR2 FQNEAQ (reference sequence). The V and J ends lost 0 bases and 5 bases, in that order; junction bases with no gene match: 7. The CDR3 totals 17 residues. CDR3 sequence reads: CASSLAGLAVPNNEQFF. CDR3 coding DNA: TGTGCCAGCAGCTTAGCCGGACTAGCGGTACCAAACAATGAGCAGTTCTTC.

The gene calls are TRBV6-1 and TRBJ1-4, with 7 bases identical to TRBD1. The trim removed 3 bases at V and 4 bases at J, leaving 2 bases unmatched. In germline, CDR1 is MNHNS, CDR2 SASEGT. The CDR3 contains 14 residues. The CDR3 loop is CASSETGINEKLFF. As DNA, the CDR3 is TGTGCCAGCAGTGAGACAGGGATTAATGAAAAACTGTTTTTT.

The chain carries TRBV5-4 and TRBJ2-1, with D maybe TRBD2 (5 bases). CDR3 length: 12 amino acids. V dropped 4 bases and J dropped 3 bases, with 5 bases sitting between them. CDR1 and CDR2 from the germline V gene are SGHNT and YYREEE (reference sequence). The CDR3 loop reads CASSRDYNEQFF. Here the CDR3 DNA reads TGTGCCAGCAGCCGGGACTACAATGAGCAGTTCTTC.

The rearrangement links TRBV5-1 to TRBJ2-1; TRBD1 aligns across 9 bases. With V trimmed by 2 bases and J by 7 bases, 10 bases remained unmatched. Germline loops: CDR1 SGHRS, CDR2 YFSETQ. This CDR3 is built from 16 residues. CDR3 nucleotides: TGCGCCAGCAGCTTAGTCCCGGGACAGGGTGGTAATGAGCAGTTCTTC. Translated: CASSLVPGQGGNEQFF.